The following is a TCR beta chain sequence with its context. Generated by immunoSEQ multiplex PCR, the TCRdb table keeps only in-frame clones and is missing some. The sample includes fewer than 500,000 clones, around 90% seen only once; the top ten take roughly 0.7%. Participants came from roughly 25 US areas, aged roughly 18 to 95 years. Clinical history reported by participants formed the basis on which cohorts were assigned. This entry is derived from a study of blood T cell repertoires in COVID-19. Overall study context: Researchers got acute and convalescent COVID-19 samples from the United States, Italy and Spain. The analysed material was cDNA or gDNA that came from T cells, B-cell-depleted T cells, or PBMCs.

The germline V gene encodes CDR1 GTSNPN and CDR2 SVGIG (reference sequence). The CDR3 extends over 15 amino acids. The V segment lost 4 bases and the J segment 8 bases; nucleotides outside the gene matches: 16. The sample was PBMCs or T cells enriched from blood (not recorded which). The sequence was collected from a woman under 30 who had recovered from COVID-19. The rearrangement links TRBV30 to TRBJ1-2; 7 bases align to TRBD1. The CDR3 region is CAWTPETGIFGGYTF. The CDR3, as DNA: TGTGCCTGGACCCCCGAGACAGGGATTTTTGGGGGCTACACCTTC.